This passage covers 31 T cell receptor beta chains from one sample sequenced in a study of cytomegalovirus exposure and HLA in healthy donors. The PCR was carried out with 60 Vbeta primers and 13 Jbeta primers. TCRdb's copy holds only in-frame clones and misses some; the assay was immunoSEQ multiplex PCR. The sample lists 100,000 to 150,000 clones; 55% to 75% were seen once. Sequenced: PBMCs. The receptors stem from a man under 40 in good health and CMV-seronegative.

J is TRBJ1-6 and V is TRBV11-2; possibly TRBD1 for D (5 bases). The germline gives CDR1 SGHAT, CDR2 FQNNGV. Trimming pared 6 bases from V and 7 bases from J, leaving 13 bases between. The CDR3 length is 14 residues. The CDR3 sequence: CASRKIGGNSPLHF. The DNA for the CDR3 is TGTGCCAGCAGGAAGATCGGGGGGAATTCACCCCTCCACTTT. Complete variable domain (other parts from reference TRBV11-2 and TRBJ1-6): EAGVAQSPRYKIIEKRQSVAFWCNPISGHATLYWYQQILGQGPKLLIQFQNNGVVDDSQLPKDRFSAERLKGVDSTLKIQPAKLEDSAVYLCASRKIGGNSPLHFGNGTRLTVT.

This chain connects TRBV30 to TRBJ1-2; no definite D call. CDR3 length equals 12 residues. V was clipped by 4 bases and J by 3 bases, with 9 bases between them. Germline lookup yields CDR1 GTSNPN and CDR2 SVGIG (reference sequence). The CDR3, as DNA: TGTGCCTGGACTCGGGGTTACTATGGCTACACCTTC. Encoded protein: CAWTRGYYGYTF.

The chain carries TRBV7-8 and TRBJ2-7, with D perhaps TRBD1 (5 bases). CDR3 length: 14 residues. V was trimmed by 3 bases and J by 3 bases, leaving 12 bases between them. The V gene's germline CDR1 is SGHVS and CDR2 FQNEAQ. In nucleotides, the CDR3 is TGTGCCAGCAGCTTCCAAGACAGATACTACGAGCAGTACTTC. Its translation is CASSFQDRYYEQYF.

The chain combines TRBV2 with TRBJ2-7; TRBD1 might be the D (6 bases). Germline CDR1 SNHLY, CDR2 FYNNEI. V dropped 9 bases and J dropped 2 bases, with 11 bases sitting between them. This CDR3 comprises 12 residues. In DNA, the CDR3 is TGTGCCAGTCGGACAGTAACCTACGAGCAGTACTTC. Protein: CASRTVTYEQYF.

This clone was found once. The V gene is TRBV19, the J gene TRBJ1-1; the D is unclear. CDR3 length: 14 residues. Germline CDR1 and CDR2: LNHDA and SQIVND (reference sequence). Between the trimmed V and J ends, which lost 3 bases and 1 base, there was a span of 9 bases. As DNA, the CDR3 is TGTGCCAGTAGTATGTGGGCCGAGAACACTGAAGCTTTCTTT. Translating it yields CASSMWAENTEAFF.

This clone was seen only once. The rearrangement links TRBV7-8 to TRBJ1-2, with a possible D match to TRBD1 (6 bases). The germline gives CDR1 SGHVS, CDR2 FQNEAQ. The CDR3 loop spans 13 amino acids. Trimming left V 4 bases short and J 6 bases short, with 12 bases between. The CDR3 reads CASSSYHRDGYTF. The CDR3 DNA follows: TGTGCCAGCAGCTCCTATCACAGGGATGGCTACACCTTC. Drawing the rest from reference TRBV7-8 and TRBJ1-2, the complete variable domain is GAGVSQSPRYKVAKRGQDVALRCDPISGHVSLFWYQQALGQGPEFLTYFQNEAQLDKSGLPSDRFFAERPEGSVSTLKIQRTQQEDSAVYLCASSSYHRDGYTFGSGTRLTVV.

The chain combines TRBV28 with TRBJ2-5; a possible D gene is TRBD2 (6 bases). V shed 4 bases and J shed 5 bases, with 17 bases lying between them. The CDR3 is 15 amino acids. The germline gives CDR1 MDHEN, CDR2 SYDVKM. CDR3 bases: TGTGCCAGCAGTTCCCATGGCGGGGCCGGGGAGACCCAGTACTTC. Protein sequence: CASSSHGGAGETQYF.

The chain employs TRBV29-1 and TRBJ2-7; TRBD1 might be the D (5 bases). The CDR3 contains 15 residues. The V gene lost 7 bases and the J gene lost 5 bases, with 24 bases spanning the gap. The germline CDR1 and CDR2 sequences are SQVTM and ANQGSEA. This CDR3 is CSATVAGLGRDEQYF. CDR3 coding DNA: TGCAGCGCGACCGTGGCAGGGCTGGGTAGGGACGAGCAGTACTTC.

Comment on this clone: Compared with germline, one end of the junction differs, possibly owing to a read error. The chain uses TRBV7-7 and TRBJ2-5; TRBD1 might be the D (6 bases). Germline V gene lookup returns CDR1 SSHAT and CDR2 FNYEAQ (reference sequence). This CDR3 region has 16 residues. The CDR3 DNA reads TGTGCTAGCAGTCCAATTGGTCGCGCAGGGGTAGAGACCCAGTACTTC. Translation gives CASSPIGRAGVETQYF.

The chain links TRBV5-6 to TRBJ2-1; 7 bases fit TRBD2. This CDR3 comprises 15 residues. Germline V lookup: CDR1 SGHDT, CDR2 YYEEEE. J was trimmed by 0 bases and V by 6 bases; bases with no gene match: 6. The CDR3 bases are TGTGCCAGCATCCCGTGGGGGGGCTCCTACAATGAGCAGTTCTTC. Protein sequence: CASIPWGGSYNEQFF.

This clone was seen only a few times. The V and J genes are TRBV27 and TRBJ2-2; possibly TRBD1 for D (6 bases). CDR1 is MNHEY, CDR2 SMNVEV, per germline (reference sequence). This CDR3 comprises 16 residues. The germline V and J ends were trimmed by 3 bases and 4 bases, with 15 bases remaining between them. In DNA form, the CDR3 reads TGTGCCAGCAGTTTGAACCGGGACACATCCACCGGGGAGCTGTTTTTT. Translating gives CASSLNRDTSTGELFF.

This clone has a single count. This rearrangement joins TRBV11-1 to TRBJ2-7; TRBD1 aligns across 7 bases. The CDR3 is made up of 16 amino acids. Germline lookup yields CDR1 SGHAT and CDR2 FQDESV (reference sequence). V trimming: 2 bases; J trimming: 7 bases; junction bases outside the gene matches: 14. CDR3 nucleotides: TGTGCCAGCAGCTTATTCGACAGGGTGCAGGGTGATGAGCAGTACTTC. Encoded protein: CASSLFDRVQGDEQYF.

The CDR3 sequence is CSVDSGVGTDTQYF. The CDR3 nucleotides are TGCAGCGTGGATAGCGGGGTGGGCACAGATACGCAGTATTTT. This chain joins TRBV29-1 and TRBJ2-3, with 8 bases matching TRBD2. Germline V gene data show CDR1 as SQVTM and CDR2 as ANQGSEA. The length of the CDR3 is 14 residues. J gave up 1 base and V 6 bases, and 6 bases lay outside the gene matches.

The genes are TRBV7-2 and TRBJ1-4; D may be TRBD1 (5 bases). Trimming shortened V by 8 bases and J by 6 bases, and 19 bases separated the two germline ends. The CDR3 is 15 amino acids. Germline CDR1 is SGHTA and CDR2 is FQGNSA. Here the CDR3 DNA reads TGTGCCAGCCGCGGGGGGAAAGGCTCATATGAAAAACTGTTTTTT. Protein: CASRGGKGSYEKLFF. Filled out from reference TRBV7-2 and TRBJ1-4, the complete variable domain reads GAGVSQSPSNKVTEKGKDVELRCDPISGHTALYWYRQSLGQGLEFLIYFQGNSAPDKSGLPSDRFSAERTGGSVSTLTIQRTQQEDSAVYLCASRGGKGSYEKLFFGSGTQLSVL.

The chain is built from TRBV4-3 and TRBJ2-1, with 9 bases aligning to TRBD2. Germline values: CDR1 LGHNA, CDR2 YSLEER. This CDR3 comprises 15 residues. The J segment lost 6 bases and the V segment lost 4 bases, leaving 7 bases of the junction unmatched. CDR3 region: CASSPRRGGANEQFF. The DNA for the CDR3 is TGCGCCAGCAGCCCCCGCCGCGGGGGGGCCAATGAGCAGTTCTTC.

The chain links TRBV6-1 to TRBJ2-7, with D perhaps matching TRBD1 (6 bases). V lost 2 bases, J lost 2 bases, and 10 bases lay in between. The germline gives CDR1 MNHNS, CDR2 SASEGT. The CDR3 is 14 residues long. DNA of the CDR3: TGTGCCAGCAGTGAATTGGGGGCGGCCTACGAGCAGTACTTC. It yields the protein CASSELGAAYEQYF.

The genes are TRBV7-9 and TRBJ1-6; TRBD1 matches 8 bases. V lost 4 bases to trimming and J lost 7 bases; unmatched junction nucleotides: 12. This CDR3 spans 17 amino acids. Germline loops: CDR1 SEHNR, CDR2 FQNEAQ (reference sequence). CDR3 in amino acids: CASSSRSQGARNSPLHF. In DNA form, the CDR3 reads TGTGCCAGCAGCTCCAGATCCCAGGGGGCAAGGAATTCACCCCTCCACTTT.

The gene calls are TRBV28 and TRBJ1-5, with a possible D match to TRBD1 (6 bases). The CDR3 runs to 20 residues. Germline V gene lookup returns CDR1 MDHEN and CDR2 SYDVKM. V dropped 2 bases and J dropped 4 bases, with 27 bases sitting between them. DNA of the CDR3: TGTGCCAGCAGTTTAAGATTTTCGGGTCGGCAGGGGCAGAGAAATCAGCCCCAGCATTTT. Protein product: CASSLRFSGRQGQRNQPQHF.

This clone came up a few times. This chain connects TRBV12-2 to TRBJ1-3; TRBD1, the D gene given by the table, was not confirmed from the DNA. TRBV12-2 is labeled a pseudogene. CDR3 length: 19 residues. This chain's CDR3 is CASRHRRADRGFMGNTIYF. CDR3 coding DNA: TGTGCAAGTCGTCACAGACGTGCAGACAGGGGCTTTATGGGAAACACCATATATTTT.

In the case of this clone: This same CDR3 is encoded by further DNA sequences in the sample. The rearrangement links TRBV5-1 to TRBJ1-1; 12 bases line up with TRBD1. This CDR3 has 16 amino acids. Germline CDR1 is SGHRS and CDR2 is YFSETQ. Unmatched junction bases numbered 6, after V lost 5 bases and J lost 1 base. The CDR3 coding sequence is TGCGCCAGCAGTCAGGAGGGACAGGGGGCGAACACTGAAGCTTTCTTT. Protein sequence: CASSQEGQGANTEAFF.

This clone was counted between two and nine times. V and J are TRBV18 and TRBJ2-3, with 8 bases that match TRBD1. The V gene's germline CDR1 is KGHSH and CDR2 LQKENI. CDR3 size: 16 residues. Trimming took 2 bases from V and 0 from J; bases not matched to a gene: 4. CDR3 nucleotides: TGTGCCAGCTCACCAAGACGGGACAGGAGCACAGATACGCAGTATTTT. Translating gives CASSPRRDRSTDTQYF.

J is TRBJ2-7 and V is TRBV6-4; no firm D call. Trimming took 7 bases from V and 4 from J, leaving 11 bases between them. In germline, CDR1 is MRHNA, CDR2 SNTAGT. CDR3 length equals 12 residues. The CDR3 protein is CASTTARYEQYF. CDR3 bases: TGTGCCAGCACCACCGCTAGGTACGAGCAGTACTTC.

This rearrangement joins TRBV10-3 to TRBJ2-7, with 7 bases aligning to TRBD1. Germline lookup yields CDR1 ENHRY and CDR2 SYGVKD. The CDR3 contains 13 residues. The junction had 4 bases not matched to a gene; V was cut back by 2 bases and J by 6 bases. This chain's CDR3 is CAISEDRVSEQYF. CDR3 nucleotides: TGTGCCATCAGTGAGGACAGGGTATCCGAGCAGTACTTC.

The V gene is TRBV27, the J gene TRBJ2-7; TRBD2 matches at 7 bases. The CDR3 totals 13 residues. V gave up 2 bases and J gave up 6 bases; unmatched junction bases: 4. Germline V gives CDR1 MNHEY, CDR2 SMNVEV (reference sequence). The CDR3 nucleotides read TGTGCCAGCAGTTTAAGGGAGGGGCTCGAGCAGTACTTC. As protein: CASSLREGLEQYF.

The chain has TRBV5-1 and TRBJ2-3; 13 bases line up with TRBD2. Trimming removed 4 bases from V and 0 bases from J; junction bases left unmatched: 5. Germline V lookup: CDR1 SGHRS, CDR2 YFSETQ. The CDR3 length is 17 residues. CDR3 in DNA: TGCGCCAGCAGCAAGACTAGCGGGGGGACTAGCACAGATACGCAGTATTTT. Translated, it gives CASSKTSGGTSTDTQYF.

V gene TRBV7-3 combines with J gene TRBJ2-3; D perhaps matches TRBD1 (6 bases). V shed 3 bases and J shed 6 bases, with 10 bases lying between them. The length of the CDR3 is 13 residues. CDR1 and CDR2 (germline): SGHTA, FQGTGA. CDR3 region: CASSLTGWDTQYF. DNA of the CDR3: TGTGCCAGCAGCTTGACAGGTTGGGATACGCAGTATTTT.

This rearrangement joins TRBV28 to TRBJ2-7; the match to TRBD2 covers 14 bases. The CDR3 is 15 amino acids. CDR1 is MDHEN, CDR2 SYDVKM, per germline. Losses at the gene ends were 6 bases for V and 3 bases for J; bases not matched to a gene: 4. CDR3 sequence reads: CASSPGLAGGYEQYF. Here the CDR3 DNA reads TGTGCCAGCAGCCCCGGACTAGCGGGGGGCTACGAGCAGTACTTC.

The chain employs TRBV15 and TRBJ2-5, with 14 bases lining up with TRBD2. The better agreement between TRBJ2-7 and the DNA end casts doubt on the J call. Germline V lookup: CDR1 LNHNV, CDR2 YYDKDF (reference sequence). CDR3 length: 14 residues. The CDR3 reads CATSGLAGGYEQYF. The CDR3 region has the DNA TGTGCCACCAGCGGACTAGCGGGGGGTTACGAGCAGTACTTC.

The chain combines TRBV27 with TRBJ1-1; maybe TRBD1 (6 bases). CDR1 MNHEY and CDR2 SMNVEV come from the germline V gene (reference sequence). The CDR3 length is 16 residues. V gave up 5 bases and J gave up 3 bases, with 19 bases separating them. The CDR3 DNA reads TGTGCCAGCAGTCCCATCTTAAGGGGGGGGGACACTGAAGCTTTCTTT. Amino acids: CASSPILRGGDTEAFF.

V gene TRBV6-6 combines with J gene TRBJ2-7, with 8 nucleotides matching TRBD1. CDR1 is MNHNY, CDR2 SVGAGI, per germline (reference sequence). This CDR3 contains 16 residues. V shed 0 bases and J 2 bases; nucleotides not matched to a gene: 6. CDR3 DNA: TGTGCCAGCAGTTACTCGCCGGACAGGGATACCTACGAGCAGTACTTC. Translating gives CASSYSPDRDTYEQYF.

The chain joins TRBV25-1 to TRBJ2-7; unclear D gene. CDR1 is MGHDK, CDR2 SYGVNS, per germline. This CDR3 region has 14 residues. Trimming stripped 1 base from V and 0 bases from J, with 7 bases between. CDR3 protein: CASSESQISYEQYF. The CDR3, as DNA: TGTGCCAGCAGTGAATCCCAGATCTCCTACGAGCAGTACTTC.